Below, 24 T cell receptor beta chains from the same sample are listed, as sequenced in a study of OX40 agonist ivuxolimab in advanced cancers. Receptors were amplified or captured by the immunoSEQ multiplex PCR assay. Not all clones reach the TCRdb copy of this immuneACCESS table, which keeps in-frame sequences only. Checked studies attribute under half of the gap to unresolved V genes and leave the rest unexplained. The sample table contains 90,000 to 100,000 clones; only one count was recorded for about 96% of them. The ten largest clones add up to just over 2% of the sample. The sample here was CD4+ or CD8+ T cells sorted from blood, taken in a trial of the OX40 agonist ivuxolimab. These receptors were taken from an adult with an advanced solid tumor such as melanoma, head and neck, liver or kidney cancer.

The chain has TRBV2 and TRBJ1-5; TRBD1 aligns across 7 bases. Germline-derived CDR1 and CDR2 are SNHLY and FYNNEI. The CDR3 length is 15 residues. Germline trimming cut 4 bases from V and 2 bases from J; bases unmatched to any gene: 5. The CDR3 is CASSVSQGGNQPQHF. The CDR3 DNA reads as TGTGCCAGCAGTGTTTCCCAGGGGGGCAATCAGCCCCAGCATTTT.

The rearrangement uses TRBV27 and TRBJ2-2; TRBD2 is a possible D gene (6 bases). Per germline, CDR1 MNHEY and CDR2 SMNVEV (reference sequence). Trimming left V 6 bases short and J 1 base short, with 9 bases between. The CDR3 runs to 14 residues. The CDR3 DNA sequence: TGTGCCAGCAGCCCGGGGGTGAACACCGGGGAGCTGTTTTTT. This encodes CASSPGVNTGELFF.

The genes are TRBV9 and TRBJ2-2; no reliable D call. The CDR3 consists of 14 residues. Trimming left V 4 bases short and J 2 bases short, with 9 bases between. Looked up from germline, CDR1 is SGDLS and CDR2 is YYNGEE. In DNA, the CDR3 is TGTGCCAGCAGCCCGCACACCAACACCGGGGAGCTGTTTTTT. This codes for CASSPHTNTGELFF.

This rearrangement joins TRBV28 to TRBJ1-2, with a possible D match to TRBD1 (6 bases). The germline V gene encodes CDR1 MDHEN and CDR2 SYDVKM. The germline V and J ends were trimmed by 7 bases and 2 bases, with 17 bases remaining between them. This CDR3 is built from 15 residues. The CDR3 DNA is TGTGCCAGCACCGTAATCAGGGGCGAGAACTATGGCTACACCTTC. This translates into CASTVIRGENYGYTF.

This clone was detected only once. The V call is TRBV28, the J call TRBJ2-2; TRBD2 is a possible D gene (5 bases). The CDR3 loop spans 14 amino acids. The germline CDR1 and CDR2 sequences are MDHEN and SYDVKM. Trimming left V 3 bases short and J 1 base short, with 6 bases between. The CDR3, as DNA: TGTGCCAGCAGTTTGGGAGAGAACACCGGGGAGCTGTTTTTT. Its protein product is CASSLGENTGELFF.

The rearrangement uses TRBV19 and TRBJ2-3; 7 positions match TRBD1. The germline CDR1 and CDR2 sequences are LNHDA and SQIVND (reference sequence). Unmatched junction bases numbered 4, after V lost 8 bases and J lost 5 bases. The CDR3 extends over 12 amino acids. The CDR3 reads CASSNRGDTQYF. The CDR3 DNA reads as TGTGCCAGTTCCAACAGGGGAGATACGCAGTATTTT.

This chain links TRBV5-1 with TRBJ2-1; a possible D gene is TRBD2 (5 bases). The V gene's germline CDR1 is SGHRS and CDR2 YFSETQ. V lost 0 bases to trimming and J lost 3 bases, with 13 bases between them. This CDR3 region has 16 residues. CDR3 sequence (DNA): TGCGCCAGCAGCTTGGAAGGACTCACTAACTACAATGAGCAGTTCTTC. Encoded protein: CASSLEGLTNYNEQFF. Based on the CDR3 plus reference TRBV5-1 and TRBJ2-1, the full variable domain is KAGVTQTPRYLIKTRGQQVTLSCSPISGHRSVSWYQQTPGQGLQFLFEYFSETQRNKGNFPGRFSGRQFSNSRSEMNVSTLELGDSALYLCASSLEGLTNYNEQFFGPGTRLTVL.

The CDR3 reads CASKGTNPSLDQPQHF. The CDR3 nucleotides read TGTGCCAGCAAGGGGACAAACCCTTCTCTTGATCAGCCCCAGCATTTT. The chain carries TRBV28 and TRBJ1-5; a possible D gene is TRBD1 (6 bases). The germline CDR1 and CDR2 sequences are MDHEN and SYDVKM. The CDR3 loop spans 16 amino acids. Between the trimmed V and J ends, which lost 7 bases and 5 bases, there was a span of 21 bases.

The genes are TRBV27 and TRBJ1-4; a weak D match, TRBD1 (6 bases). In germline, CDR1 is MNHEY, CDR2 SMNVEV (reference sequence). V dropped 2 bases and J dropped 7 bases, with 8 bases sitting between them. The CDR3 length is 13 residues. The DNA for the CDR3 is TGTGCCAGCAGTTTAACAGGGATTGAAAAACTGTTTTTT. Translation: CASSLTGIEKLFF.

The chain joins TRBV2 to TRBJ1-2; D may be TRBD1 (6 bases). The CDR3 spans 14 residues. V was pared by 6 bases and J by 8 bases, with 19 bases between. Germline CDR1 and CDR2: SNHLY and FYNNEI. CDR3 sequence (DNA): TGTGCCAGCAGCGCCGCTGGGACATCGTTGGGCTACACCTTC. Its protein product is CASSAAGTSLGYTF.

This sequence joins TRBV19 and TRBJ2-1, with a weak D call TRBD2 (5 bases). V was cut by 5 bases and J by 9 bases, with 17 bases left in between. The CDR3 contains 14 residues. Germline CDR1 LNHDA, CDR2 SQIVND (reference sequence). CDR3 sequence (DNA): TGTGCCAGTAGTCCGACGTCGGGGTCGGGTGAGCAGTTCTTC. This translates into CASSPTSGSGEQFF.

The rearrangement links TRBV4-1 to TRBJ2-7; D perhaps matches TRBD1 (6 bases). V dropped 0 bases and J dropped 5 bases, with 14 bases sitting between them. The V gene's germline CDR1 is MGHRA and CDR2 YSYEKL. The CDR3 spans 15 residues. Here the CDR3 DNA reads TGCGCCAGCAGCCAAGAAGTCCGGGACACCCACGAGCAGTACTTC. As protein: CASSQEVRDTHEQYF.

V is TRBV6-5 and J is TRBJ2-7, with 11 bases fitting TRBD1. The CDR3 is 14 amino acids. The germline V gene encodes CDR1 MNHEY and CDR2 SVGAGI. The V segment lost 5 bases and the J segment 3 bases; nucleotides outside the gene matches: 3. CDR3 nucleotide sequence: TGTGCCAGCAGTACCGGGACAGGGGGCTACGAGCAGTACTTC. It yields the protein CASSTGTGGYEQYF.

This chain links TRBV6-5 with TRBJ1-6; D is unclear. The CDR3 loop spans 16 amino acids. Germline assignment: CDR1 MNHEY and CDR2 SVGAGI. Trimming removed 2 bases at V and 0 bases at J, with 8 bases between. The CDR3 sequence: CASSYMAFSYNSPLHF. The CDR3 DNA sequence: TGTGCCAGCAGTTACATGGCCTTCTCCTATAATTCACCCCTCCACTTT.

The J gene is TRBJ1-5, the V gene TRBV28; D gene ambiguous. CDR3 size: 14 residues. Germline V gene lookup returns CDR1 MDHEN and CDR2 SYDVKM. The V end lost 7 bases, the J end lost 0 bases, and 10 bases lay between the germline ends. The CDR3 nucleotides read TGTGCCAGCACTATCCTAGATAGCAATCAGCCCCAGCATTTT. It yields the protein CASTILDSNQPQHF.

The CDR3 here is CASSLMDSPIPYEQYF. CDR3 in DNA: TGTGCCAGCAGCTTAATGGACAGCCCAATCCCCTACGAGCAGTACTTC. This chain uses TRBV7-9 with TRBJ2-7; TRBD1 might be the D (6 bases). Trimming stripped 2 bases from V and 2 bases from J, with 16 bases between. This CDR3 spans 16 amino acids. The germline gives CDR1 SEHNR, CDR2 FQNEAQ (reference sequence).

The rearrangement joins TRBV6-6 to TRBJ2-7; either TRBD1 or TRBD2 may supply D (5 bases each). Germline-derived CDR1 and CDR2 are MNHNY and SVGAGI (reference sequence). Deletions cut 4 bases from V and 3 bases from J, with 10 bases between. The CDR3 length is 13 residues. The CDR3 DNA reads as TGTGCCAGCAGTTGGGGACGAGACTACGAGCAGTACTTC. It translates to CASSWGRDYEQYF.

The genes are TRBV6-5 and TRBJ2-3, with 7 bases lining up with TRBD1. The CDR3 consists of 16 residues. V trimming: 2 bases; J trimming: 1 base; junction bases outside the gene matches: 6. Germline V lookup: CDR1 MNHEY, CDR2 SVGAGI. The CDR3: CASSYATGRGTDTQYF. CDR3 in DNA: TGTGCCAGCAGTTACGCGACAGGGCGAGGCACAGATACGCAGTATTTT.

This chain connects TRBV28 to TRBJ2-7; maybe TRBD1 (6 bases). CDR3 length equals 17 residues. Trimming removed 4 bases at V and 3 bases at J, with 22 bases between. Germline V gene sequence: CDR1 MDHEN, CDR2 SYDVKM. The CDR3 sequence: CASSSPSDRLIGYEQYF. The CDR3 nucleotides are TGTGCCAGCAGTTCTCCCTCTGACAGGTTAATTGGCTACGAGCAGTACTTC.

The V call is TRBV28, the J call TRBJ2-7; D not certain. The CDR3 has 12 amino acids. V lost 5 bases, J lost 5 bases, and 10 bases lay in between. Germline values: CDR1 MDHEN, CDR2 SYDVKM. CDR3 region: CASSTSNNEQYF. The CDR3 bases are TGTGCCAGCAGTACTTCAAACAACGAGCAGTACTTC.

This clone was observed a single time. V usage is TRBV28 and J usage is TRBJ2-5; D ambiguous. This CDR3 is 13 amino acids long. CDR1 is MDHEN, CDR2 SYDVKM, per germline. Trimming left V 3 bases short and J 7 bases short, with 12 bases between. The DNA for the CDR3 is TGTGCCAGCAGTTTCGGCGGATTAGGGACCCAGTACTTC. Protein product: CASSFGGLGTQYF.

This clone was seen just once. CDR3 protein: CASSFGLHQPQHF. The CDR3 DNA reads as TGTGCCAGCAGTTTCGGGCTTCATCAGCCCCAGCATTTT. The chain links TRBV6-6 to TRBJ1-5; D is unresolved. The V end was cut by 4 bases, the J end by 5 bases, with 9 bases between. The length of the CDR3 is 13 residues. Germline values: CDR1 MNHNY, CDR2 SVGAGI (reference sequence).

This clone was recorded once. The chain combines TRBV7-9 with TRBJ2-5, with a possible D match to TRBD2 (5 bases). CDR3 length: 16 amino acids. The ends were cut back, 4 bases at V and 2 bases at J, with 17 bases in the middle. Germline CDR1 reads SEHNR; CDR2 reads FQNEAQ (reference sequence). CDR3: CASSSTVWRTQETQYF. CDR3 in DNA: TGTGCCAGCAGCTCCACGGTCTGGAGGACTCAAGAGACCCAGTACTTC.

The chain links TRBV7-2 to TRBJ2-1; D perhaps matches TRBD2 (5 bases). The germline V gene encodes CDR1 SGHTA and CDR2 FQGNSA. The V end lost 2 bases, the J end lost 0 bases, and 5 bases lay between the germline ends. CDR3 size: 14 residues. The CDR3 here is CASSLSGSYNEQFF. The DNA of the CDR3 is TGTGCCAGCAGCTTAAGCGGCTCCTACAATGAGCAGTTCTTC.